This T cell receptor beta chain was captured by sequencing in a study of shared clonotypes between healthy human individuals. Worth noting for this clone: What it recognizes is unknown. This sample includes further DNA sequences coding for the same CDR3.

This table comes from immunoSEQ multiplex PCR, and its TCRdb copy is limited to in-frame clones, with some not included. Among roughly 2,500,000 clones listed, approximately 93% were seen once. Points from the study as a whole: Tissues were not sampled, only blood, and their repertoires likely differ.

CDR1 and CDR2 (germline): LNHDA, SQIVND (reference sequence). V was cut by 3 bases and J by 3 bases, with 8 bases left in between. This CDR3 comprises 13 residues. Sequencing was carried out using naive CD4+ T cells from PBMCs. Subset defined: CD45RA+ positively selected. This receptor was taken from a young man in good health. Some clones in this sample may be carry-over from other donors' samples. The chain links TRBV19 to TRBJ1-1; D is uncertain. CDR3 sequence (DNA): TGTGCCAGTAGTATTCGGCGGGACACTGAAGCTTTCTTT. Its protein product is CASSIRRDTEAFF.